The entry below gives a single T cell receptor beta chain sequence along with its context. Its antigen is unidentified. The PCR had 60 Vbeta and 13 Jbeta primers. Clones were read by immunoSEQ multiplex PCR, and TCRdb kept only the in-frame ones, dropping some. The table lists about 160,000 clones, 75% to 80% of them singletons. These data are taken from a study of cytomegalovirus exposure and HLA in healthy donors. Study-wide results and limits: Follow-up analysis found HLA locus-dependent TCR association rates, highest for DRB1 and lowest for HLA-C. The productive fraction for most TCR beta V segments was about 87% or about 30% in an earlier analysis.

The CDR3 covers 15 residues. V was cut by 5 bases and J by 2 bases, with 15 bases left in between. Germline-derived CDR1 and CDR2 are LNHDA and SQIVND (reference sequence). Sequenced: PBMCs. This chain uses TRBV19 with TRBJ1-2; D may be TRBD1 (5 bases). The sequence derives from a woman between 45 and 60 years old in good health and CMV-seropositive. CDR3 in DNA: TGTGCCAGTAGTCGGGTGGCCAGGGCAAACTATGGCTACACCTTC. This translates into CASSRVARANYGYTF.